The present TCR beta chain was sequenced within a study of TIL therapy for anti-PD-1-resistant metastatic lung cancer. Across the whole study: Most patients had lung adenocarcinoma; several tumors were EGFR-mutant, two ALK-rearranged; half smoked currently or formerly.

A few counts support this clone. This was the immunoSEQ v3 assay. TCRdb keeps only in-frame clones here, not all; method: immunoSEQ multiplex PCR. The data hold 45,000 to 60,000 clones, with 70% to 80% observed a single time. Regarding time point: pre-treatment sample, taken before nivolumab and TIL therapy. Enrollment ran from October 2017 to early 2020. This specimen consisted of blood, obtained at baseline. This receptor was taken from a woman aged 25-85 years with non-small cell lung cancer.

The CDR3 region is CASSEARSYTF. For the CDR3, the DNA is TGTGCCAGCAGTGAGGCTCGAAGCTACACCTTC. The rearrangement links TRBV2 to TRBJ1-2; D is unclear. With 3 bases removed from V and 9 bases from J, the gap between germline ends came to 8 bases. Germline CDR1 and CDR2: SNHLY and FYNNEI. The CDR3 extends over 11 amino acids.